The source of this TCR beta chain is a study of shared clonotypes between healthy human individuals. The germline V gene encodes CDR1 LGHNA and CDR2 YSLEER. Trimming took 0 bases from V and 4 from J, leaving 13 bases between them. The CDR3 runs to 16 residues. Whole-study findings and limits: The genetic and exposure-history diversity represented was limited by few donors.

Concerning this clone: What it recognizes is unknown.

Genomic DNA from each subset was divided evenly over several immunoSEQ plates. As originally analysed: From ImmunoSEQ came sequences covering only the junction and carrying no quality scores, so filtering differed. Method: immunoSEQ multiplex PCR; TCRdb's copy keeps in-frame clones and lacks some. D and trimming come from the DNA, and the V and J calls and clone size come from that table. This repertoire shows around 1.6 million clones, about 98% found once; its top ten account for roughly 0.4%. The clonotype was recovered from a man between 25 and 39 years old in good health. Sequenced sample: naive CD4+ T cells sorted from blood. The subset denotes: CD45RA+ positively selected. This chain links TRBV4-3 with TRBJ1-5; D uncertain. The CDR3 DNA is TGCGCCAGCAGCCAAGAAGTTTGGGGATGGAATCAGCCCCAGCATTTT. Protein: CASSQEVWGWNQPQHF.